The rows below give T cell receptor beta chains drawn from one sample of a study of shared T cell receptors in the human thymus. The data were produced by immunoSEQ multiplex PCR, yet TCRdb's version contains in-frame clones alone and is incomplete. The table lists hundreds of thousands of clones, over 90% of them singletons. Sequenced input: thymocytes. These receptors were collected from a human donor. Both conserved end residues are part of each CDR3. The D gene is left open where the match is weak.

v_gene: TRBV4-3
j_gene: TRBJ2-7
d_gene: NA
len: 13
CDR3nt: TGCGCCAGCAGCCAAGATGGGGGGTACGAGCAGTACTTC
CDR3aa: CASSQDGGYEQYF

v_gene: TRBV4-1
j_gene: TRBJ2-7
d_gene: NA
len: 13
CDR3nt: TGCGCCAGCAGCCAAACGATGACCTACGAGCAGTACTTC
CDR3aa: CASSQTMTYEQYF

v_gene: TRBV5-1
j_gene: TRBJ2-3
d_gene: NA
len: 16
CDR3nt: TGCGCCAGCAGCTTGGGCCAGGGCCATAGCACAGATACGCAGTATTTT
CDR3aa: CASSLGQGHSTDTQYF

v_gene: TRBV18
j_gene: TRBJ2-7
d_gene: TRBD1
len: 14
CDR3nt: TGTGCCAGCTCGTCTGGACAGGGGGCCTACGAGCAGTACTTC
CDR3aa: CASSSGQGAYEQYF

v_gene: TRBV5-6
j_gene: TRBJ1-1
d_gene: TRBD1
len: 13
CDR3nt: TGTGCCAGCAGCGTGGACAGGGGAAATGAAGCTTTCTTT
CDR3aa: CASSVDRGNEAFF

v_gene: TRBV30
j_gene: TRBJ2-5
d_gene: TRBD2
len: 13
CDR3nt: TGTGCCTGGAGTGTTTTAGCGGGAGAGACCCAGTACTTC
CDR3aa: CAWSVLAGETQYF

v_gene: TRBV5-6
j_gene: TRBJ2-6
d_gene: NA
len: 18
CDR3nt: TGTGCCAGCAGCCTCAACCTAAGTATCGTGGCTGGGGCCAACGTCCTGACTTTC
CDR3aa: CASSLNLSIVAGANVLTF

v_gene: TRBV4-3
j_gene: TRBJ1-2
d_gene: NA
len: 16
CDR3nt: TGCGCCAGCAGCACTTTGAAGGGGACACGGGACTATGGCTACACCTTC
CDR3aa: CASSTLKGTRDYGYTF

v_gene: TRBV5-5
j_gene: TRBJ2-7
d_gene: TRBD1
len: 13
CDR3nt: TGTGCCAGCACCGCGACAGGGGGCGACGAGCAGTACTTC
CDR3aa: CASTATGGDEQYF

v_gene: TRBV7-9
j_gene: TRBJ2-7
d_gene: NA
len: 15
CDR3nt: TGTGCCAGCAGCCATGGGACCGCCACCTCCTACGAGCAGTACTTC
CDR3aa: CASSHGTATSYEQYF

v_gene: TRBV28
j_gene: TRBJ2-3
d_gene: TRBD2
len: 14
CDR3nt: TGTGCCAGCAGTTTCCCCGGAACTAGCGAGGGGCAGTATTTT
CDR3aa: CASSFPGTSEGQYF

v_gene: TRBV20-1
j_gene: TRBJ2-1
d_gene: NA
len: 11
CDR3nt: TGCAGTGCTTGGATTCACAATGAGCAGTTCTTC
CDR3aa: CSAWIHNEQFF

v_gene: TRBV27
j_gene: TRBJ2-3
d_gene: TRBD2
len: 16
CDR3nt: TGTGCCAGCAGTTTTCCTAGCGGGAGTGTCCCAGATACGCAGTATTTT
CDR3aa: CASSFPSGSVPDTQYF

v_gene: TRBV14
j_gene: TRBJ2-5
d_gene: NA
len: 15
CDR3nt: TGTGCCAGCAGCGGCCTGTGGCAGGGATTAGAGACCCAGTACTTC
CDR3aa: CASSGLWQGLETQYF

v_gene: TRBV19
j_gene: TRBJ1-1
d_gene: NA
len: 11
CDR3nt: TGTGCCAGTAGTCCCGGGCATGGAGCTTTCTTT
CDR3aa: CASSPGHGAFF

v_gene: TRBV27
j_gene: TRBJ2-4
d_gene: NA
len: 16
CDR3nt: TGTGCCAGCAGTTCTTCCGACGGGAGCGGGTGGGACATTCAGTACTTC
CDR3aa: CASSSSDGSGWDIQYF

v_gene: TRBV9
j_gene: TRBJ2-5
d_gene: NA
len: 13
CDR3nt: TGTGCCAGCAGCGAACAGGGTCAAGAGACCCAGTACTTC
CDR3aa: CASSEQGQETQYF

v_gene: TRBV28
j_gene: TRBJ1-1
d_gene: TRBD1
len: 19
CDR3nt: TGTGCCAGCAGTTTAGTGGGCCCCGGGACAGGCGATAGGTTGACTGAAGCTTTCTTT
CDR3aa: CASSLVGPGTGDRLTEAFF

v_gene: TRBV27
j_gene: TRBJ1-5
d_gene: NA
len: 15
CDR3nt: TGTGCCAGCAGTTCCTGGGGTGGTAGCAATCAGCCCCAGCATTTT
CDR3aa: CASSSWGGSNQPQHF

v_gene: TRBV7-3
j_gene: TRBJ2-5
d_gene: NA
len: 14
CDR3nt: TGTGCCAGCAGCTTAGGTCCTAGCCGAAAGACCCAGTACTTC
CDR3aa: CASSLGPSRKTQYF

v_gene: TRBV29-1
j_gene: TRBJ1-1
d_gene: NA
len: 17
CDR3nt: TGCAGCGTTACGAACCGGGGAGGGAAAAGGGTGAACACTGAAGCTTTCTTT
CDR3aa: CSVTNRGGKRVNTEAFF

v_gene: TRBV4-3
j_gene: TRBJ2-1
d_gene: TRBD1
len: 19
CDR3nt: TGCGCCAGCAGCCAACTAATCCTACAACCGCGACAGGGGCACAATGAGCAGTTCTTC
CDR3aa: CASSQLILQPRQGHNEQFF